The 30 T cell receptor beta chains reported below all come from one sample, sequenced in a study of OX40 agonist ivuxolimab in advanced cancers. The table came from immunoSEQ multiplex PCR; TCRdb's copy has only in-frame clones and leaves some out. The data show approximately 12,000 clones, with approximately 70% seen just once and over 9.5% held by the top ten. The material was CD4+ or CD8+ T cells sorted from blood, obtained in a trial of the OX40 agonist ivuxolimab. These receptor sequences come from an adult with an advanced solid tumor such as melanoma, head and neck, liver or kidney cancer.

As concerns this clone: Other nucleotide sequences in the sample specify the same CDR3. The chain has TRBV28 and TRBJ2-7; unclear D gene. The germline CDR1 and CDR2 sequences are MDHEN and SYDVKM. V shed 5 bases and J shed 6 bases, with 11 bases lying between them. This CDR3 region has 12 residues. The CDR3 is CASSPLTGEQYF. CDR3 DNA sequence: TGTGCCAGCAGTCCCCTCACCGGCGAGCAGTACTTC.

This chain links TRBV7-2 with TRBJ1-1; 8 bases fit TRBD1. The germline CDR1 and CDR2 sequences are SGHTA and FQGNSA. The CDR3 length is 17 residues. V gave up 1 base and J gave up 2 bases; unmatched junction bases: 9. The CDR3 coding sequence is TGTGCCAGCAGCTTAGGACGGGACAGGATGATTAACACTGAAGCTTTCTTT. This encodes CASSLGRDRMINTEAFF. Using reference TRBV7-2 and TRBJ1-1 for the parts outside the CDR3, the full variable domain is GAGVSQSPSNKVTEKGKDVELRCDPISGHTALYWYRQSLGQGLEFLIYFQGNSAPDKSGLPSDRFSAERTGGSVSTLTIQRTQQEDSAVYLCASSLGRDRMINTEAFFGQGTRLTVV.

V and J are TRBV27 and TRBJ2-3; 7 nucleotides match TRBD1. The germline gives CDR1 MNHEY, CDR2 SMNVEV (reference sequence). Trimming took 7 bases from V and 5 from J; bases not matched to a gene: 15. This CDR3 has 16 amino acids. CDR3 sequence reads: CASTSGQDSTQDTQYF. The DNA for the CDR3 is TGTGCCAGCACCTCCGGACAGGATAGCACGCAAGATACGCAGTATTTT.

V gene TRBV2 combines with J gene TRBJ2-7, with unresolved D. Trimming stripped 8 bases from V and 2 bases from J, with 19 bases between. The CDR3 is 15 residues long. Germline V CDR1 and CDR2: SNHLY, FYNNEI. CDR3 DNA sequence: TGTGCCAGCCTTATCAATCCCGCACTTACCTACGAGCAGTACTTC. The encoded protein is CASLINPALTYEQYF.

The rearrangement joins TRBV29-1 to TRBJ1-1, with D unresolved. Germline assignment: CDR1 SQVTM and CDR2 ANQGSEA. With 5 bases removed from V and 0 bases from J, the gap between germline ends came to 7 bases. The CDR3 runs 12 residues. CDR3 nucleotide sequence: TGCAGCGTTTATGGCCTGAACACTGAAGCTTTCTTT. This sequence encodes CSVYGLNTEAFF.

The chain has TRBV19 and TRBJ2-2; no definite D call. CDR1 and CDR2 from the germline V gene are LNHDA and SQIVND (reference sequence). The V and J ends lost 6 bases and 7 bases respectively, with 6 bases between them. This CDR3 has 11 amino acids. The CDR3: CASSMGGELFF. The CDR3 DNA reads TGTGCCAGTAGCATGGGCGGGGAGCTGTTTTTT.

The chain links TRBV5-1 to TRBJ1-6, with 9 bases that match TRBD1. The V gene's germline CDR1 is SGHRS and CDR2 YFSETQ. Germline trimming cut 3 bases from V and 12 bases from J; bases unmatched to any gene: 7. The CDR3 is 14 amino acids. The CDR3 reads CASSSQGQGEPLHF. The CDR3 DNA follows: TGCGCCAGCAGCTCGCAGGGACAGGGTGAACCCCTCCACTTT.

The chain combines TRBV28 with TRBJ1-1, with D possibly TRBD1 on 5 matching bases. Trimming took off 4 bases at V and 3 bases at J, with 12 bases between the two ends. The CDR3 is made up of 14 amino acids. In germline, CDR1 is MDHEN, CDR2 SYDVKM. The CDR3 region has the DNA TGTGCCAGCAGTTGGGGGGAGGTTTACACTGAAGCTTTCTTT. Translating gives CASSWGEVYTEAFF.

This clone was seen just once. This sequence joins TRBV11-2 and TRBJ2-1, with TRBD2 identical over 13 bases. This CDR3 has 19 amino acids. Unmatched junction bases numbered 11, after V lost 4 bases and J lost 2 bases. Germline V gene data show CDR1 as SGHAT and CDR2 as FQNNGV. Here the CDR3 reads CASSSSGTSGIKTYNEQFF. The CDR3 nucleotides are TGTGCCAGCAGCTCCTCCGGGACTAGCGGGATAAAGACCTACAATGAGCAGTTCTTC.

There are a few counts of this clone. The rearrangement joins TRBV6-6 to TRBJ2-4; D possibly matches TRBD1 or TRBD2 (6 bases each). CDR1 and CDR2 (germline): MNHNY, SVGAGI (reference sequence). This CDR3 has 11 amino acids. Trimming pared 11 bases from V and 15 bases from J, leaving 20 bases between. As DNA, the CDR3 is TGTGCCCCCGGGGGACATCTCTTCCTGTACTTC. Amino acids: CAPGGHLFLYF.

The chain joins TRBV5-1 to TRBJ2-7; D perhaps matches TRBD1 (7 bases). CDR3 length: 13 residues. The germline CDR1 and CDR2 sequences are SGHRS and YFSETQ. The germline V and J ends were trimmed by 4 bases and 5 bases, with 13 bases remaining between them. CDR3 sequence reads: CASSAQGGDEQYF. CDR3 DNA: TGCGCCAGCAGCGCGCAGGGGGGAGACGAGCAGTACTTC. The complete variable domain, with remaining parts taken from reference TRBV5-1 and TRBJ2-7, reads KAGVTQTPRYLIKTRGQQVTLSCSPISGHRSVSWYQQTPGQGLQFLFEYFSETQRNKGNFPGRFSGRQFSNSRSEMNVSTLELGDSALYLCASSAQGGDEQYFGPGTRLTVT.

This clone was found once. The chain is built from TRBV6-6 and TRBJ2-7, with D hard to call. The V end was cut by 4 bases, the J end by 5 bases, with 18 bases between. This CDR3 spans 15 amino acids. Germline-derived CDR1 and CDR2 are MNHNY and SVGAGI (reference sequence). The CDR3 DNA reads as TGTGCCAGCAGTTCTCACACCCCACTCGGTCACGAGCAGTACTTC. This sequence encodes CASSSHTPLGHEQYF.

The genes are TRBV4-1 and TRBJ2-3; D ambiguous. Trimming took off 0 bases at V and 7 bases at J, with 5 bases between the two ends. The CDR3 has 12 residues. Germline CDR1 reads MGHRA; CDR2 reads YSYEKL. CDR3 sequence reads: CASSQETYTQYF. CDR3 nucleotide sequence: TGCGCCAGCAGCCAAGAAACATATACGCAGTATTTT.

This clone occurred a few times. The J gene is TRBJ2-7, the V gene TRBV5-6, with a possible D match to TRBD2 (6 bases). Germline V CDR1 and CDR2: SGHDT, YYEEEE. The ends were cut back, 5 bases at V and 7 bases at J, with 19 bases in the middle. CDR3 length: 14 residues. The CDR3 loop is CASSPDNFGGEQYF. CDR3 bases: TGTGCCAGCAGTCCGGACAATTTCGGAGGGGAGCAGTACTTC.

Here the CDR3 reads CASSFGGTDQETQYF. CDR3 sequence (DNA): TGTGCCAGCAGTTTTGGCGGGACAGACCAAGAGACCCAGTACTTC. This chain links TRBV28 with TRBJ2-5; weak D call: TRBD1 (7 bases). The CDR3 covers 15 residues. From germline, CDR1 is MDHEN and CDR2 SYDVKM. The ends were cut back, 3 bases at V and 0 bases at J, with 11 bases in the middle.

In its sample, this clone is medium-sized. This chain connects TRBV28 to TRBJ2-5; 7 bases are shared with TRBD2. The CDR3 is 13 amino acids. Germline CDR1 and CDR2: MDHEN and SYDVKM. Losses at the gene ends were 7 bases for V and 7 bases for J; bases not matched to a gene: 9. CDR3 nucleotides: TGTGCCAGCACCCTCCTATGGGGGGGGACCCAGTACTTC. Translating it yields CASTLLWGGTQYF. Filled out from reference TRBV28 and TRBJ2-5, the complete variable domain reads DVKVTQSSRYLVKRTGEKVFLECVQDMDHENMFWYRQDPGLGLRLIYFSYDVKMKEKGDIPEGYSVSREKKERFSLILESASTNQTSMYLCASTLLWGGTQYFGPGTRLLVL.

This chain joins TRBV6-6 and TRBJ2-7, with D perhaps given as TRBD1 or TRBD2 (5 bases each). Germline V CDR1 and CDR2: MNHNY, SVGAGI (reference sequence). The V and J ends lost 4 bases and 3 bases respectively, with 19 bases between them. CDR3 length: 16 amino acids. For the CDR3, the DNA is TGTGCCAGCAGTTCCGGGACCTCCGGCAACTACTACGAGCAGTACTTC. This codes for CASSSGTSGNYYEQYF.

Only a few counts were recorded for this clone. CDR3 protein: CASSLFAAYNEQFF. In nucleotides, the CDR3 is TGTGCCAGCAGTTTGTTTGCAGCCTACAATGAGCAGTTCTTC. This chain joins TRBV28 and TRBJ2-1; D is uncertain. Germline lookup yields CDR1 MDHEN and CDR2 SYDVKM. CDR3 length equals 14 residues. V lost 3 bases, J lost 2 bases, and 8 bases lay in between.

The V gene is TRBV9, the J gene TRBJ2-3; 9 positions agree with TRBD2. The CDR3 is 16 amino acids. The germline CDR1 and CDR2 sequences are SGDLS and YYNGEE. Trimming cost V 2 bases and J 2 bases; bases outside gene matches: 6. The CDR3 DNA follows: TGTGCCAGCAGCGTTGCGACTAGCGGATTCACAGATACGCAGTATTTT. Translating it yields CASSVATSGFTDTQYF.

The chain joins TRBV4-2 to TRBJ2-6; tentative D call: TRBD2 (6 bases). V was pared by 4 bases and J by 0 bases, with 10 bases between. The CDR3 extends over 16 amino acids. Germline V gives CDR1 LGHNA, CDR2 YNFKEQ. CDR3 nucleotide sequence: TGTGCCAGCAGCCGGGACGGGAGCTCTGGGGCCAACGTCCTGACTTTC. Residues: CASSRDGSSGANVLTF.

The genes are TRBV27 and TRBJ1-2; D is uncertain. CDR3 length equals 13 residues. With 5 bases removed from V and 4 bases from J, the gap between germline ends came to 11 bases. Germline CDR1 MNHEY, CDR2 SMNVEV (reference sequence). In DNA, the CDR3 is TGTGCCAGCAGTCCGCGGACTTTCTATGGCTACACCTTC. It specifies CASSPRTFYGYTF.

V gene TRBV28 combines with J gene TRBJ1-5; TRBD1 matches 9 bases. V was clipped by 6 bases and J by 7 bases; unmatched bases: 10. Per the germline V gene, CDR1 is MDHEN and CDR2 is SYDVKM. The CDR3 runs 15 residues. CDR3 sequence (DNA): TGTGCCAGCAGCCATGGGACAGGGCTCGGGCAGCCCCAGCATTTT. Translation gives CASSHGTGLGQPQHF.

This clone has just a few counts. This sequence joins TRBV6-6 and TRBJ2-5; D gene unclear. This CDR3 comprises 14 residues. From germline, CDR1 is MNHNY and CDR2 SVGAGI (reference sequence). Trimming stripped 0 bases from V and 5 bases from J, with 10 bases between. The CDR3 is CASSYSGIMETQYF. The CDR3 DNA follows: TGTGCCAGCAGTTACTCGGGGATCATGGAGACCCAGTACTTC.

In its sample, this clone ranks as medium-sized (0.01 to 0.1%). The rearrangement joins TRBV7-9 to TRBJ1-4; no clear D gene. The CDR3 is 11 residues long. Germline V gives CDR1 SEHNR, CDR2 FQNEAQ (reference sequence). V gave up 3 bases and J gave up 8 bases, with 4 bases separating them. The CDR3 is CASSFDEKLFF. For the CDR3, the DNA is TGTGCCAGCAGCTTTGACGAAAAACTGTTTTTT. Together with reference TRBV7-9 and TRBJ1-4, the CDR3 gives the full variable domain: DTGVSQNPRHKITKRGQNVTFRCDPISEHNRLYWYRQTLGQGPEFLTYFQNEAQLEKSRLLSDRFSAERPKGSFSTLEIQRTEQGDSAMYLCASSFDEKLFFGSGTQLSVL.

The rearrangement joins TRBV5-6 to TRBJ1-1; D gene ambiguous. Trimming shortened V by 1 base and J by 3 bases, and 10 bases separated the two germline ends. This CDR3 has 14 residues. Looked up from germline, CDR1 is SGHDT and CDR2 is YYEEEE. CDR3 region: CASSLTDVDTEAFF. CDR3 sequence (DNA): TGTGCCAGCAGCTTGACGGACGTGGACACTGAAGCTTTCTTT.

J is TRBJ2-7 and V is TRBV18, with 7 bases aligning to TRBD1. The CDR3 sequence is 14 residues long. Germline CDR1 is KGHSH and CDR2 is LQKENI. The V gene end was trimmed by 3 bases and the J gene end by 2 bases; junction bases not matched to a gene: 4. CDR3 region: CASSPDRATYEQYF. CDR3 sequence (DNA): TGTGCCAGCTCACCCGACAGGGCCACCTACGAGCAGTACTTC.

The chain links TRBV2 to TRBJ2-3; D perhaps matches TRBD1 (6 bases). Germline V gives CDR1 SNHLY, CDR2 FYNNEI. The CDR3 runs 15 residues. The V and J ends lost 10 bases and 5 bases respectively, with 22 bases between them. The CDR3 region is CAIIRGQGLEDTQYF. CDR3 bases: TGTGCCATCATACGAGGGCAGGGGTTGGAAGATACGCAGTATTTT.

The V and J genes are TRBV6-1 and TRBJ2-4; D is undetermined. From germline, CDR1 is MNHNS and CDR2 SASEGT. V was clipped by 2 bases and J by 0 bases, with 17 bases between them. The CDR3 runs 18 residues. The CDR3 nucleotides read TGTGCCAGCAGTGAACGGCCCAACCGCTCCGGAGCCAAAAACATTCAGTACTTC. Translated, it gives CASSERPNRSGAKNIQYF.

The rearrangement uses TRBV2 and TRBJ2-7; 7 bases line up with TRBD2. The V and J ends lost 6 bases and 3 bases, in that order; junction bases with no gene match: 8. This CDR3 spans 14 amino acids. Germline lookup yields CDR1 SNHLY and CDR2 FYNNEI. CDR3 protein: CASSAGTTNYEQYF. For the CDR3, the DNA is TGTGCCAGCAGCGCCGGGACTACAAACTACGAGCAGTACTTC.

V gene TRBV15 combines with J gene TRBJ2-2; 7 bases are shared with TRBD1. The length of the CDR3 is 17 residues. In germline, CDR1 is LNHNV, CDR2 YYDKDF (reference sequence). Trimming at V came to 1 base and at J to 2 bases, leaving 7 bases not matched to a gene. The CDR3 DNA reads TGTGCCACCAGCAGAGGGGGGACAGCCCTTAACACCGGGGAGCTGTTTTTT. Its translation is CATSRGGTALNTGELFF.